In its sample, the clone carrying this TCR beta chain was seen a few times. PCR used 60 Vbeta primers and 13 Jbeta primers. The data were produced by immunoSEQ multiplex PCR, yet TCRdb's version contains in-frame clones alone and is incomplete. The profile covers about 130,000 clones, with around 75% appearing a single time and about 3.3% taken by the ten largest. The V gene end was trimmed by 7 bases and the J gene end by 6 bases; junction bases not matched to a gene: 6. The CDR3 consists of 13 residues. CDR1 and CDR2 (germline): SGHTA, FQGNSA. The data originate from a study of cytomegalovirus exposure and HLA in healthy donors. On the study more broadly: Earlier work reported 117 million unique TCR beta sequences from some 170 million T cells.

This sequence originates from a woman aged 50 to 65 in good health and CMV-seronegative. Sequenced: PBMCs. The V call is TRBV7-2, the J call TRBJ1-2; 9 bases align to TRBD1. CDR3 sequence: CASNSGQGNGYTF. The CDR3 bases are TGTGCCAGCAACTCTGGACAGGGGAATGGCTACACCTTC.